This T cell receptor (beta chain) was retrieved from a study of blood T cell repertoires in COVID-19. Study context: Italy, Spain and the United States were the sources of the convalescent and acute COVID-19 samples.

The length of the CDR3 is 14 residues. Germline loops: CDR1 MNHEY, CDR2 SMNVEV (reference sequence). V was clipped by 6 bases and J by 8 bases; unmatched bases: 7. The repertoire was sequenced with immunoSEQ multiplex PCR; TCRdb's copy has only in-frame clones and lacks some. The repertoire holds roughly 120,000 clones, 80% to 90% seen once, with 0.88% in the top ten. The sample taken for sequencing was peripheral blood. The chain couples TRBV27 to TRBJ2-2; TRBD1 agrees at 9 bases. The clonotype was recovered from a woman aged 50 to 60 with active or convalescent COVID-19. This CDR3 reads CASSKGQGFGELFF. CDR3 coding DNA: TGTGCCAGCAGCAAAGGACAGGGGTTTGGGGAGCTGTTTTTT.